Given below is one T cell receptor beta chain in context. The source of the sample is a study of blood T cell repertoires in COVID-19. Study details: The United States, Italy and Spain were the sources of the acute and convalescent COVID-19 samples.

Profiled with immunoSEQ multiplex PCR; TCRdb holds only in-frame clones, not every one. This sample has 60,000 to 75,000 clones, with just over 85% found just once. The J segment lost 8 bases and the V segment lost 6 bases, leaving 6 bases of the junction unmatched. The CDR3 has 12 amino acids. The chain carries TRBV12-3 or TRBV12-4 and TRBJ1-2; 7 nucleotides line up with TRBD1. This clonotype was sampled from a man between 25 and 39 years old with acute or convalescent COVID-19. The specimen was peripheral blood. As DNA, the CDR3 is TGTGCCAGCAGCCCGACAGGGATCGGCTACACCTTC. This translates into CASSPTGIGYTF.